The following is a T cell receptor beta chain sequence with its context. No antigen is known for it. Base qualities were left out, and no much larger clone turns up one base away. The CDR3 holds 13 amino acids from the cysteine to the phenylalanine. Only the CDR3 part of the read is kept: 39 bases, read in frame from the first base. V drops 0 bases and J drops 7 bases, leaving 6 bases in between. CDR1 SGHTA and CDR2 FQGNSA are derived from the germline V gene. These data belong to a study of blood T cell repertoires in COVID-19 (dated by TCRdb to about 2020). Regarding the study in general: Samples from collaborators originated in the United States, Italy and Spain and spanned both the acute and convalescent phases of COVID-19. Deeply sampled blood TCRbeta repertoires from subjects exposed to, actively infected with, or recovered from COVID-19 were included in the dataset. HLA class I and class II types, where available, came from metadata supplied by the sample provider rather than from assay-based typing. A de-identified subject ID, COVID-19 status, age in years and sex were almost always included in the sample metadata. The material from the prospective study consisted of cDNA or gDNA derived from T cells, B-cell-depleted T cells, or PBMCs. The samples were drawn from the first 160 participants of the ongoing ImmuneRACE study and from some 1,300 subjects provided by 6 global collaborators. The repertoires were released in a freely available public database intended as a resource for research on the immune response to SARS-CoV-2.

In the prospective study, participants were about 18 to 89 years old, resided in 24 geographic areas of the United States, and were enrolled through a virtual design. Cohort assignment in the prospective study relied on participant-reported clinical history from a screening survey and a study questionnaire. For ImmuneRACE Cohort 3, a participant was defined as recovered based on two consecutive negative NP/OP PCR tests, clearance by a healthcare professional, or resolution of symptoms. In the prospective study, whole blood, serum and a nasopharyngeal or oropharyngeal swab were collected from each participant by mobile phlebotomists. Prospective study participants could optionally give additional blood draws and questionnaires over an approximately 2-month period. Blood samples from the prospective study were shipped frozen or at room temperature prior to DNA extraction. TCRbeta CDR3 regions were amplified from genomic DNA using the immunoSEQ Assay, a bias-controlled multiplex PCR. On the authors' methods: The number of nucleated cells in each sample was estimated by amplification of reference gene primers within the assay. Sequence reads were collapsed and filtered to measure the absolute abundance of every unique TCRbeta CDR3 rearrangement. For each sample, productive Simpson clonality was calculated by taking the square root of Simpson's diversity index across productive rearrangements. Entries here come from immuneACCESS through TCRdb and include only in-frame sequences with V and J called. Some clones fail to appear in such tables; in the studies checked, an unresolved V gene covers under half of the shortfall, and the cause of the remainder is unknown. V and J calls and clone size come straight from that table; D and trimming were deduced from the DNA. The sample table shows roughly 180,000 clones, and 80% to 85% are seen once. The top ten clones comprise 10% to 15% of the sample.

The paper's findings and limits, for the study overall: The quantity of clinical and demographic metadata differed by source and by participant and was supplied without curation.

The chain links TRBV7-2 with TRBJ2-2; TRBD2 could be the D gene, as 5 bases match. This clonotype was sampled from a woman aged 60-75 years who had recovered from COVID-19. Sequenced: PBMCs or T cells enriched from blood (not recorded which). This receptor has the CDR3 CASSLAGNGELFF. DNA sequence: TGTGCCAGCAGCTTAGCCGGGAACGGGGAGCTGTTTTTT.